This T cell receptor beta chain was documented in a study of blood T cell repertoires in COVID-19. Assay used: immunoSEQ multiplex PCR; TCRdb lists only in-frame clones, some missing. The sample contains about 120,000 clones, approximately 87% of which appear only once. The germline CDR1 and CDR2 sequences are MDHEN and SYDVKM. The CDR3 spans 16 residues. V lost 6 bases and J 1 base, leaving 16 bases between the germline ends. This chain joins TRBV28 and TRBJ1-5; a weak D match, TRBD1 (5 bases). The material sequenced was peripheral blood. This sequence was found in a man between 25 and 39 years old with acute or convalescent COVID-19. DNA for the CDR3: TGTGCCAGCAGATTCGGGGGAGGATGGAGCAATCAGCCCCAGCATTTT. It specifies CASRFGGGWSNQPQHF.